The rows below give T cell receptor beta chains drawn from one sample of a study of beta chain features in type 1 diabetes. Measured with immunoSEQ multiplex PCR; TCRdb has only the in-frame clones, and not every one. This sample has 110,000 to 150,000 clones, with over 8% found just once. Material for sequencing was central memory CD4+ T cells from blood. The receptors here all came from a woman aged 40-49 years in good health. Each CDR3 is given with its conserved first and last residue. D genes are given only for firm matches. Clone size is shown for a subset of rows, as once, few, many or a class of expanded clone.

D gene	J gene	clone size	V gene	CDR3 protein	CDR3 DNA
-	TRBJ2-7	-	TRBV7-2	CASSSYSYEQYF	TGTGCCAGCAGCTCCTACTCCTACGAGCAGTACTTC
TRBD1	TRBJ1-2	-	TRBV4-1	CASSQTGEKGGYTF	TGCGCCAGCAGCCAAACAGGGGAGAAAGGGGGCTACACCTTC
-	TRBJ1-1	-	TRBV11-3	CASSLGGNTEAFF	TGTGCCAGCAGCTTAGGGGGCAACACTGAAGCTTTCTTT
-	TRBJ1-4	few	TRBV4-1	CASSQADSGGQEKLFF	TGCGCCAGCAGCCAAGCAGACAGCGGGGGACAAGAAAAACTGTTTTTT
TRBD1	TRBJ2-5	few	TRBV27	CARGQTPPETQYF	TGTGCCAGGGGACAGACCCCCCCAGAGACCCAGTACTTC
-	TRBJ2-1	few	TRBV9	CASSAGLNSYNEQFF	TGTGCCAGCAGCGCGGGACTTAACTCCTACAATGAGCAGTTCTTC
TRBD1	TRBJ1-5	-	TRBV7-2	CASSKGQGPGQPQHF	TGTGCCAGCAGCAAAGGACAGGGGCCAGGGCAGCCCCAGCATTTT
-	TRBJ2-3	few	TRBV5-4	CASSYQGSTDTQYF	TGTGCCAGCAGCTATCAGGGGAGCACAGATACGCAGTATTTT
-	TRBJ2-7	once	TRBV6-5	CASSTWQAPREQYF	TGTGCCAGCAGCACCTGGCAGGCCCCCCGGGAGCAGTACTTC
TRBD1	TRBJ1-4	many	TRBV10-3	CAISRQGADEKLFF	TGTGCCATCAGCCGACAGGGGGCTGATGAAAAACTGTTTTTT
-	TRBJ2-7	-	TRBV5-8	CASSLAGTINHEQYF	TGTGCCAGCAGCTTGGCCGGGACAATAAACCACGAGCAGTACTTC
-	TRBJ2-1	-	TRBV4-2	CASRPPPGMLVNEQFF	TGTGCCAGCCGCCCGCCCCCTGGTATGCTAGTCAATGAGCAGTTCTTC
TRBD1	TRBJ1-4	-	TRBV10-3	CAISPDRGRDEKLFF	TGTGCCATCAGTCCGGACAGGGGGAGGGATGAAAAACTGTTTTTT
-	TRBJ1-5	few	TRBV5-1	CASSLAGQGQPQHF	TGCGCCAGCAGCTTGGCCGGTCAGGGGCAGCCCCAGCATTTT
TRBD1	TRBJ2-3	-	TRBV19	CASSRGQGTDTQYF	TGTGCCAGTAGTAGGGGACAGGGGACAGATACGCAGTATTTT
-	TRBJ1-5	-	TRBV5-8	CASSLGLAGDQPQHF	TGTGCCAGCAGCTTAGGTCTAGCAGGTGATCAGCCCCAGCATTTT